Below, 29 T cell receptor beta chains from the same sample are listed, as sequenced in a study of cytotoxic CD8 clonotypes in ibrutinib-treated CLL. TCRdb's copy holds only in-frame clones and misses some; the assay was immunoSEQ multiplex PCR. The sample has roughly 160,000 clones; approximately 80% are singletons. Sample: PBMCs, taken after 12 months of ibrutinib treatment. The receptors come from a human donor with chronic lymphocytic leukemia.

This chain connects TRBV7-2 to TRBJ2-7; 7 bases map to TRBD2. This CDR3 contains 15 residues. CDR1 is SGHTA, CDR2 FQGNSA, per germline. The V gene end was trimmed by 0 bases and the J gene end by 6 bases; junction bases not matched to a gene: 8. In DNA form, the CDR3 reads TGTGCCAGCAGCTTAGCGGCGACTAGCCTCGGCGAGCAGTACTTC. Amino acid sequence: CASSLAATSLGEQYF.

The gene calls are TRBV6-5 and TRBJ2-7; 8 bases fit TRBD1. The J segment lost 3 bases and the V segment lost 0 bases, leaving 4 bases of the junction unmatched. In germline, CDR1 is MNHEY, CDR2 SVGAGI. The CDR3 is 15 residues long. The CDR3 here is CASSYSAGGLYEQYF. The CDR3 DNA follows: TGTGCCAGCAGTTACTCGGCAGGGGGCCTCTACGAGCAGTACTTC.

The chain has TRBV5-1 and TRBJ2-2; D uncertain. This CDR3 is 15 amino acids long. V was pared by 2 bases and J by 1 base, with 9 bases between. Germline V lookup: CDR1 SGHRS, CDR2 YFSETQ. The CDR3 sequence: CASSLNRGNTGELFF. CDR3 bases: TGCGCCAGCAGCTTAAATCGCGGGAACACCGGGGAGCTGTTTTTT.

The chain couples TRBV2 to TRBJ2-3, with D maybe TRBD1 (5 bases). The V gene's germline CDR1 is SNHLY and CDR2 FYNNEI. The CDR3 has 12 amino acids. The DNA for the CDR3 is TGTGCGACACGCAGGGAAGCAGATACGCAGTATTTT. This sequence encodes CATRREADTQYF.

The gene calls are TRBV7-2 and TRBJ2-5, with 7 bases fitting TRBD1. V shed 3 bases and J 5 bases; nucleotides not matched to a gene: 3. Germline assignment: CDR1 SGHTA and CDR2 FQGNSA. This CDR3 region has 13 residues. The CDR3, as DNA: TGTGCCAGCAGCTTTGGGACAGTTGAGACCCAGTACTTC. Protein sequence: CASSFGTVETQYF.

The chain employs TRBV6-5 and TRBJ2-7; 8 bases line up with TRBD2. The CDR3 consists of 15 residues. The germline CDR1 and CDR2 sequences are MNHEY and SVGAGI. Trimming cost V 5 bases and J 6 bases; bases outside gene matches: 12. The chain's CDR3 is CASSPTPGTRPEQYF. The CDR3 nucleotides read TGTGCCAGCAGTCCAACACCCGGGACTAGGCCCGAGCAGTACTTC.

The chain combines TRBV27 with TRBJ1-1; tentatively, D is TRBD1 (6 bases). The germline V gene encodes CDR1 MNHEY and CDR2 SMNVEV (reference sequence). The CDR3 loop spans 13 amino acids. The V and J ends lost 2 bases and 14 bases respectively, with 18 bases between them. CDR3 nucleotide sequence: TGTGCCAGCAGTTTACAGGGATCCCCGGACAGATTCTTT. It yields the protein CASSLQGSPDRFF.

V usage is TRBV19 and J usage is TRBJ2-7; maybe TRBD1 (6 bases). The CDR3 is 16 residues long. Trimming left V 5 bases short and J 3 bases short, with 20 bases between. Germline lookup yields CDR1 LNHDA and CDR2 SQIVND (reference sequence). The CDR3 nucleotides are TGTGCCAGTAGTTTAAGGCCAGGGGTGAAACTCTACGAGCAGTACTTC. Encoded protein: CASSLRPGVKLYEQYF.

The chain recombines TRBV29-1 with TRBJ2-5; 8 bases agree with TRBD2. Trimming at V came to 6 bases and at J to 5 bases, leaving 5 bases not matched to a gene. Germline V CDR1 and CDR2: SQVTM, ANQGSEA. The CDR3 loop spans 12 amino acids. This CDR3 reads CSVGGGSETQYF. The CDR3 DNA reads as TGCAGCGTGGGCGGGGGGTCTGAGACCCAGTACTTC. The full variable domain, its missing parts supplied by reference TRBV29-1 and TRBJ2-5, is SAVISQKPSRDICQRGTSLTIQCQVDSQVTMMFWYRQQPGQSLTLIATANQGSEATYESGFVIDKFPISRPNLTFSTLTVSNMSPEDSSIYLCSVGGGSETQYFGPGTRLLVL.

This rearrangement joins TRBV6-6 to TRBJ2-7, with 8 nucleotides matching TRBD1. Germline V gives CDR1 MNHNY, CDR2 SVGAGI (reference sequence). With 6 bases clipped from V and 6 bases from J, the junction kept 7 bases outside the gene matches. CDR3 length: 13 amino acids. The CDR3 sequence: CASSVGQGGEQYF. CDR3 nucleotides: TGTGCCAGCAGCGTCGGACAGGGTGGCGAGCAGTACTTC.

The gene calls are TRBV28 and TRBJ1-2; 7 positions agree with TRBD1. Germline lookup yields CDR1 MDHEN and CDR2 SYDVKM. Unmatched junction bases numbered 5, after V lost 4 bases and J lost 0 bases. The CDR3 has 15 residues. The CDR3 spells CASSSNRGPNYGYTF. The DNA for the CDR3 is TGTGCCAGCAGTTCAAACAGGGGACCTAACTATGGCTACACCTTC.

This clone was observed a handful of times. The chain joins TRBV10-1 to TRBJ2-5, with TRBD2 matching over 8 bases. In germline, CDR1 is WNHNN, CDR2 SYGVQD (reference sequence). The V segment lost 5 bases and the J segment 5 bases; nucleotides outside the gene matches: 10. The CDR3 extends over 15 amino acids. The CDR3 bases are TGCGCCAGCAGTCCGGGACTAGTGGGAATTGAGACCCAGTACTTC. Translating gives CASSPGLVGIETQYF.

The chain uses TRBV7-9 and TRBJ2-6; D is perhaps TRBD2 (5 bases). Trimming left V 6 bases short and J 6 bases short, with 12 bases between. Germline CDR1 SEHNR, CDR2 FQNEAQ (reference sequence). CDR3 length equals 14 residues. The CDR3 DNA sequence: TGTGCCAGCAGAAGTAAGAGGGAGGCCAACGTCCTGACTTTC. Its protein product is CASRSKREANVLTF.

The V call is TRBV20-1, the J call TRBJ2-5, with D perhaps matching TRBD1 or TRBD2 (5 bases each). Germline lookup yields CDR1 DFQATT and CDR2 SNEGSKA (reference sequence). The CDR3 extends over 10 amino acids. Trimming shortened V by 5 bases and J by 4 bases, and 5 bases separated the two germline ends. The CDR3 sequence is CSAGGETQYF. The CDR3 nucleotides read TGCAGTGCTGGGGGAGAGACCCAGTACTTC.

The chain uses TRBV6-6 and TRBJ1-5; D unclear. CDR1 is MNHNY, CDR2 SVGAGI, per germline (reference sequence). V gave up 0 bases and J gave up 7 bases, with 7 bases separating them. This CDR3 region has 13 residues. CDR3 protein: CASSYSTRQPQHF. DNA for the CDR3: TGTGCCAGCAGTTACTCAACACGGCAGCCCCAGCATTTT.

V gene TRBV19 combines with J gene TRBJ1-2, with 7 positions matching TRBD1. The CDR3 sequence is 15 residues long. Germline-derived CDR1 and CDR2 are LNHDA and SQIVND (reference sequence). The junction had 9 bases not matched to a gene; V was cut back by 3 bases and J by 5 bases. Here the CDR3 DNA reads TGTGCCAGTAGTATCACCTACAGGGGATCATATGGCTACACCTTC. Its protein product is CASSITYRGSYGYTF.

The chain joins TRBV30 to TRBJ1-2; no clear D gene. Trimming shortened V by 5 bases and J by 4 bases, and 11 bases separated the two germline ends. The CDR3 extends over 12 amino acids. In germline, CDR1 is GTSNPN, CDR2 SVGIG (reference sequence). This CDR3 reads CAWAPGAYGYTF. The CDR3 region has the DNA TGTGCCTGGGCTCCGGGCGCCTATGGCTACACCTTC.

This chain uses TRBV28 with TRBJ2-7; the match to TRBD1 covers 9 bases. In germline, CDR1 is MDHEN, CDR2 SYDVKM. V was clipped by 4 bases and J by 4 bases; unmatched bases: 14. The CDR3 has 17 amino acids. The CDR3 loop is CASSSTPTGTGRYEQYF. CDR3 sequence (DNA): TGTGCCAGCAGTTCAACCCCAACCGGGACAGGGAGATACGAGCAGTACTTC. Together with reference TRBV28 and TRBJ2-7, the CDR3 gives the full variable domain: DVKVTQSSRYLVKRTGEKVFLECVQDMDHENMFWYRQDPGLGLRLIYFSYDVKMKEKGDIPEGYSVSREKKERFSLILESASTNQTSMYLCASSSTPTGTGRYEQYFGPGTRLTVT.

This chain uses TRBV7-2 with TRBJ2-2, with a weak D call TRBD2 (6 bases). Trimming cost V 2 bases and J 8 bases, with 12 bases left between them. This CDR3 is 14 amino acids long. The germline V gene has CDR1 SGHTA and CDR2 FQGNSA. The CDR3 is CASSLTWGGGELFF. DNA of the CDR3: TGTGCCAGCAGCTTAACGTGGGGAGGAGGGGAGCTGTTTTTT. The variable domain in full, with the rest retrieved from reference TRBV7-2 and TRBJ2-2, is GAGVSQSPSNKVTEKGKDVELRCDPISGHTALYWYRQSLGQGLEFLIYFQGNSAPDKSGLPSDRFSAERTGGSVSTLTIQRTQQEDSAVYLCASSLTWGGGELFFGEGSRLTVL.

This chain connects TRBV7-9 to TRBJ2-5, with D uncertain. Trimming shortened V by 5 bases and J by 5 bases, and 6 bases separated the two germline ends. Germline-derived CDR1 and CDR2 are SEHNR and FQNEAQ (reference sequence). CDR3 size: 11 residues. The CDR3 protein is CASSMRETQYF. The DNA for the CDR3 is TGTGCCAGCAGCATGAGGGAGACCCAGTACTTC.

This rearrangement joins TRBV6-4 to TRBJ1-1; 7 bases align to TRBD1. Trimming at V came to 5 bases and at J to 3 bases, leaving 3 bases not matched to a gene. Germline-derived CDR1 and CDR2 are MRHNA and SNTAGT. The CDR3 length is 13 residues. The CDR3 DNA reads TGTGCCAGCAGTCTAGACAGGGACACTGAAGCTTTCTTT. The encoded protein is CASSLDRDTEAFF.

The J gene is TRBJ1-6, the V gene TRBV4-2; D gene ambiguous. CDR3 size: 16 residues. Germline loops: CDR1 LGHNA, CDR2 YNFKEQ. V lost 2 bases, J lost 0 bases, and 8 bases lay in between. For the CDR3, the DNA is TGTGCCAGCAGCCAATCCTGGAGCTCCTATAATTCACCCCTCCACTTT. Its translation is CASSQSWSSYNSPLHF.

V is TRBV30 and J is TRBJ1-1; D gene unclear. Germline V lookup: CDR1 GTSNPN, CDR2 SVGIG (reference sequence). V dropped 3 bases and J dropped 0 bases, with 14 bases sitting between them. The CDR3 consists of 15 residues. CDR3 in amino acids: CAWSPRRTLNTEAFF. The CDR3 nucleotides are TGTGCCTGGAGCCCTCGAAGGACCTTGAACACTGAAGCTTTCTTT.

This chain connects TRBV7-2 to TRBJ1-2; D may be TRBD1 (6 bases). Deletions cut 1 base from V and 4 bases from J, with 19 bases between. The germline V gene encodes CDR1 SGHTA and CDR2 FQGNSA. This CDR3 comprises 17 residues. The CDR3 spells CASSLVGRGGTSYGYTF. In DNA, the CDR3 is TGTGCCAGCAGCTTAGTCGGCAGGGGAGGGACAAGCTATGGCTACACCTTC.

The CDR3 DNA reads TGCGCCAGCAGCCCGGGACAGGGGAATTACAATGAGCAGTTCTTC. This codes for CASSPGQGNYNEQFF. V and J are TRBV5-1 and TRBJ2-1, with 10 bases that match TRBD1. After removal of 4 bases from V and 4 bases from J, the junction contained 5 bases not matched to a gene. The CDR3 contains 15 residues. CDR1 and CDR2 (germline): SGHRS, YFSETQ.

V is TRBV4-1 and J is TRBJ2-7, with TRBD1 matching 8 bases. The CDR3 totals 14 residues. The trim removed 5 bases at V and 2 bases at J, leaving 5 bases unmatched. Per the germline V gene, CDR1 is MGHRA and CDR2 is YSYEKL. The CDR3 DNA sequence: TGCGCCAGCAGCAGGGGGGACAGGACCTACGAGCAGTACTTC. Its translation: CASSRGDRTYEQYF.

This clone turned up a few times. This chain uses TRBV27 with TRBJ1-2; D not resolved. Germline V gives CDR1 MNHEY, CDR2 SMNVEV (reference sequence). This CDR3 region has 13 residues. V lost 3 bases to trimming and J lost 7 bases, with 12 bases between them. The CDR3 spells CASSLSRWSGYTF. DNA for the CDR3: TGTGCCAGCAGTTTGAGCAGGTGGAGTGGCTACACCTTC.

V usage is TRBV7-2 and J usage is TRBJ2-3; tentative D call: TRBD1 (6 bases). Germline assignment: CDR1 SGHTA and CDR2 FQGNSA. This CDR3 contains 14 residues. V was shortened by 3 bases and J by 0 bases, with 7 bases between the two germline ends. The DNA of the CDR3 is TGTGCCAGCAGCTTCGACAGGAGCACAGATACGCAGTATTTT. The encoded protein is CASSFDRSTDTQYF.

In its sample, this clone was seen a few times. The chain has TRBV29-1 and TRBJ2-1; no firm D call. Germline CDR1 and CDR2: SQVTM and ANQGSEA. There are 14 residues in the CDR3. The V end lost 5 bases, the J end lost 0 bases, and 11 bases lay between the germline ends. The CDR3 DNA is TGCAGCGTTCTATCGATTGACTCCTACAATGAGCAGTTCTTC. Its protein product is CSVLSIDSYNEQFF.